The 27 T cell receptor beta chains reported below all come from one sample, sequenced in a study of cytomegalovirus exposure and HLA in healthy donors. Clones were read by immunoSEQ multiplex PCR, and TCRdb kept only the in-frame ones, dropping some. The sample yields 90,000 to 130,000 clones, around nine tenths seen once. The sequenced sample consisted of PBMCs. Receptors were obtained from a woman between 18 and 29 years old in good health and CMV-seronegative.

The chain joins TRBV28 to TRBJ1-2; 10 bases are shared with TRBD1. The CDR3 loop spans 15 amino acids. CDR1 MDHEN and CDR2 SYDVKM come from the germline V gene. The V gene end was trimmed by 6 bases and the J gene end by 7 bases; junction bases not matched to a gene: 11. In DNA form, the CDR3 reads TGTGCCAGCAGCCCGGGGGACAGGGGAATGAGTGGCTACACCTTC. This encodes CASSPGDRGMSGYTF.

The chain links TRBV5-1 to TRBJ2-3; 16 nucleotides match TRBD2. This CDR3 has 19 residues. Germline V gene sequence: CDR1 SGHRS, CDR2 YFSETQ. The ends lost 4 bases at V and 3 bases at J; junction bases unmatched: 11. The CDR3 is CASSPGLAGGTLLTDTQYF. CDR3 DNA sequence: TGCGCCAGCAGCCCGGGACTAGCGGGAGGGACCCTCTTGACAGATACGCAGTATTTT. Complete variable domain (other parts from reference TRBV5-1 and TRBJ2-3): KAGVTQTPRYLIKTRGQQVTLSCSPISGHRSVSWYQQTPGQGLQFLFEYFSETQRNKGNFPGRFSGRQFSNSRSEMNVSTLELGDSALYLCASSPGLAGGTLLTDTQYFGPGTRLTVL.

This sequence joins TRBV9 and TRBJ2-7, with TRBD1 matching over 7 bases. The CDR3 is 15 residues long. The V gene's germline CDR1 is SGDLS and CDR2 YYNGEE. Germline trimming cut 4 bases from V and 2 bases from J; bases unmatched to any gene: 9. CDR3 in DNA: TGTGCCAGCAGCCCTACCGGGACAGTCCCCTACGAGCAGTACTTC. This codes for CASSPTGTVPYEQYF.

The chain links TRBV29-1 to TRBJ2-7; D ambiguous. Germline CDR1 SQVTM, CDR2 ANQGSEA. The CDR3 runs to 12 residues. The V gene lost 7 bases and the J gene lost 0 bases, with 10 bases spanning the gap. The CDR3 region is CSALQSSYEQYF. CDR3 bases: TGCAGCGCCTTACAGAGCTCCTACGAGCAGTACTTC.

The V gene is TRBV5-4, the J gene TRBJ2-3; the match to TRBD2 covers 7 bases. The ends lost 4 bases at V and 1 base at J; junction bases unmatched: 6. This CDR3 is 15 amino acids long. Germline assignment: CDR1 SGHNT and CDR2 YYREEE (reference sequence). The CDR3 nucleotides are TGTGCCAGCAGCGGGGGGGGTAGGGGCACAGATACGCAGTATTTT. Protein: CASSGGGRGTDTQYF.

The CDR3 is CASSPRTGFEAFF. The CDR3, as DNA: TGTGCCAGCAGCCCCCGGACAGGGTTTGAAGCTTTCTTT. The rearrangement links TRBV7-6 to TRBJ1-1, with 8 bases that match TRBD1. V dropped 5 bases and J dropped 7; count of bases not matched to a gene: 6. The CDR3 is 13 amino acids. Germline V gene data show CDR1 as SGHVS and CDR2 as FNYEAQ.

The CDR3: CASSLRTGPLNTEAFF. CDR3 nucleotide sequence: TGCGCCAGCAGCCTCCGGACAGGTCCTTTGAACACTGAAGCTTTCTTT. The rearrangement uses TRBV5-1 and TRBJ1-1; 7 positions agree with TRBD1. The trim removed 4 bases at V and 0 bases at J, leaving 9 bases unmatched. This CDR3 spans 16 amino acids. The germline gives CDR1 SGHRS, CDR2 YFSETQ.

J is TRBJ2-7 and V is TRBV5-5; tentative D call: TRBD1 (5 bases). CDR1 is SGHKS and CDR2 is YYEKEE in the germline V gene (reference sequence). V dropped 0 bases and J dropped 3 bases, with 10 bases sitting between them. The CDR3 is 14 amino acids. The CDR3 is CASSLGRGSYEQYF. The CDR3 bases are TGTGCCAGCAGCTTGGGTAGGGGCAGCTACGAGCAGTACTTC.

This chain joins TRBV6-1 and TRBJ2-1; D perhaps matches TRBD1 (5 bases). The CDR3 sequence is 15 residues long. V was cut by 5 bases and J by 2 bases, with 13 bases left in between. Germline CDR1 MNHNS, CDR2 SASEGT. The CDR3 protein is CASSPQGNPYNEQFF. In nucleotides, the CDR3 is TGTGCCAGCAGTCCCCAGGGAAACCCCTACAATGAGCAGTTCTTC.

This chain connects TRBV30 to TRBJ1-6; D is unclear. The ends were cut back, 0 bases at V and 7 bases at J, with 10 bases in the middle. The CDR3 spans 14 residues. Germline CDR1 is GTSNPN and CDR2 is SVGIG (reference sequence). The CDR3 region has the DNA TGTGCCTGGAGTGTCACGCAGGCCAATTCACCCCTCCACTTT. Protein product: CAWSVTQANSPLHF.

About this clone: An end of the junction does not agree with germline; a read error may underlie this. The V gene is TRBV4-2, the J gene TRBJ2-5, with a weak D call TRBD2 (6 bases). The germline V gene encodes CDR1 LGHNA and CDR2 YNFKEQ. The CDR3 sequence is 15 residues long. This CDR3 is CASNQEARDQETQYF. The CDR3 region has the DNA TGTGCCAGCAACCAAGAGGCGCGGGACCAGGAGACCCAGTACTTC.

The CDR3 reads CASSLAAGVISGANVLTF. In nucleotides, the CDR3 is TGCGCCAGCAGCTTGGCGGCAGGGGTTATCTCTGGGGCCAACGTCCTGACTTTC. The V and J genes are TRBV5-1 and TRBJ2-6; D possibly corresponds to TRBD1 (6 bases). The CDR3 loop spans 18 amino acids. Germline V lookup: CDR1 SGHRS, CDR2 YFSETQ. The V end was cut by 0 bases, the J end by 0 bases, with 13 bases between. The variable domain in full, completed from reference TRBV5-1 and TRBJ2-6, reads KAGVTQTPRYLIKTRGQQVTLSCSPISGHRSVSWYQQTPGQGLQFLFEYFSETQRNKGNFPGRFSGRQFSNSRSEMNVSTLELGDSALYLCASSLAAGVISGANVLTFGAGSRLTVL.

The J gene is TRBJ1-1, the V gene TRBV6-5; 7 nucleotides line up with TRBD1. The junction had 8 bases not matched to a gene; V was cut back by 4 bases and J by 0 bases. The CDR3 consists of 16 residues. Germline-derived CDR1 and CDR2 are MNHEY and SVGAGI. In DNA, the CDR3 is TGTGCCAGCAGTTCATGGACAGGCGCTATGAACACTGAAGCTTTCTTT. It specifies CASSSWTGAMNTEAFF.

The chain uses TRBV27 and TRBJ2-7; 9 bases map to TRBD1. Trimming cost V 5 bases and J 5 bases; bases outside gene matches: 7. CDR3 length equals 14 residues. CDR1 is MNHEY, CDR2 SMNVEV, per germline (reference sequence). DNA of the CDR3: TGTGCCAGCAGTCAAACGGGACAGGGTGACGAGCAGTACTTC. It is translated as CASSQTGQGDEQYF.

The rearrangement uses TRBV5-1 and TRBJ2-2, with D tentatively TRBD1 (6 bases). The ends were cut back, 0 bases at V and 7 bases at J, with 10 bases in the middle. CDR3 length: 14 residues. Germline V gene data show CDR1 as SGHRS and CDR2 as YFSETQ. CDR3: CASSLEGVYGELFF. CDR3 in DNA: TGCGCCAGCAGCTTGGAGGGGGTTTACGGGGAGCTGTTTTTT.

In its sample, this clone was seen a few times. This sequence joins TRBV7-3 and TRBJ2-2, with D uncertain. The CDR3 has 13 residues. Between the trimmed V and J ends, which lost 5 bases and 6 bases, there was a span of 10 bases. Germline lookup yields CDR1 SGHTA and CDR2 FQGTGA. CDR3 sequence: CASSPRYSGELFF. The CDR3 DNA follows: TGTGCCAGCAGCCCACGATACTCCGGGGAGCTGTTTTTT. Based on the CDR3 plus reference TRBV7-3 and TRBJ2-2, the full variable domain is GAGVSQTPSNKVTEKGKYVELRCDPISGHTALYWYRQSLGQGPEFLIYFQGTGAADDSGLPNDRFFAVRPEGSVSTLKIQRTERGDSAVYLCASSPRYSGELFFGEGSRLTVL.

The CDR3 DNA reads TGCGCCAGCAGCCCCCTAGGTGAGAGGGACGAGCAGTACTTC. Encoded protein: CASSPLGERDEQYF. The chain joins TRBV4-3 to TRBJ2-7, with TRBD2 as a possible D gene (5 bases). The V end lost 4 bases, the J end lost 5 bases, and 15 bases lay between the germline ends. Germline CDR1 and CDR2: LGHNA and YSLEER. There are 14 residues in the CDR3.

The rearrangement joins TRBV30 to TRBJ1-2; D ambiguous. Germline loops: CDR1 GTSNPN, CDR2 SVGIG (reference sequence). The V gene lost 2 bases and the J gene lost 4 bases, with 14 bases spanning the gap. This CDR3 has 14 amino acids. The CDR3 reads CAWSNPGTGYGYTF. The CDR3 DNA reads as TGTGCCTGGAGTAACCCGGGAACGGGCTATGGCTACACCTTC.

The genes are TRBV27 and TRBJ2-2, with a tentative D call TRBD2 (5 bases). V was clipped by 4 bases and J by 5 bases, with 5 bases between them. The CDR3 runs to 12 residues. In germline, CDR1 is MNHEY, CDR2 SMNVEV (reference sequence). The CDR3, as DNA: TGTGCCAGCAGTTCGGGAACCGGGGAGCTGTTTTTT. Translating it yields CASSSGTGELFF.

The CDR3: CASSLGPGGQGSGYEQYF. The CDR3 DNA reads as TGTGCCAGCAGCTTAGGACCCGGGGGACAGGGCTCTGGCTACGAGCAGTACTTC. The chain joins TRBV7-8 to TRBJ2-7, with 9 positions matching TRBD1. The V and J ends lost 1 base and 3 bases, in that order; junction bases with no gene match: 13. The germline CDR1 and CDR2 sequences are SGHVS and FQNEAQ. The CDR3 is 18 residues long.

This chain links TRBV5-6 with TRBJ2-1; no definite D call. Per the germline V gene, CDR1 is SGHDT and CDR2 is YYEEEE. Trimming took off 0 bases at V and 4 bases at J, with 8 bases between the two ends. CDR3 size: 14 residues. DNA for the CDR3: TGTGCCAGCAGCTTGGACAGTTCTTACAATGAGCAGTTCTTC. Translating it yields CASSLDSSYNEQFF.

The CDR3 sequence: CTSSQNGMTGGYTKASTDTQYF. The CDR3, as DNA: TGCACCAGCAGCCAAAACGGGATGACGGGGGGGTACACAAAAGCTAGCACAGATACGCAGTATTTT. The rearrangement joins TRBV1 to TRBJ2-3; TRBD2, the table's D call, lacks a check against the DNA. TRBV1 represents a pseudogene. The CDR3 consists of 22 residues.

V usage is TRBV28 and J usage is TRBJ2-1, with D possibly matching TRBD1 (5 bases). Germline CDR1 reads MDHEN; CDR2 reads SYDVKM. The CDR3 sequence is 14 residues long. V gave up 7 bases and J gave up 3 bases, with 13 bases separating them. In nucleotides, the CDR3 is TGTGCCAGCACCGAGACAGCTGGCTACAATGAGCAGTTCTTC. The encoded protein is CASTETAGYNEQFF. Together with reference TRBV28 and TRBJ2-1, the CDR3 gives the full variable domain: DVKVTQSSRYLVKRTGEKVFLECVQDMDHENMFWYRQDPGLGLRLIYFSYDVKMKEKGDIPEGYSVSREKKERFSLILESASTNQTSMYLCASTETAGYNEQFFGPGTRLTVL.

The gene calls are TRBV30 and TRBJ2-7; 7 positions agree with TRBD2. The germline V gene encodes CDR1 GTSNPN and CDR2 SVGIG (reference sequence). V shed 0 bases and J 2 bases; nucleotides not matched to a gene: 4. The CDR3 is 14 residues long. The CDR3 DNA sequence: TGTGCCTGGAGTGTAGATCTAGCGGCCTACGAGCAGTACTTC. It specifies CAWSVDLAAYEQYF.

This CDR3 reads CASSFGGALETQYF. In DNA, the CDR3 is TGTGCCAGCAGTTTCGGGGGGGCCCTGGAGACCCAGTACTTC. The V call is TRBV27, the J call TRBJ2-5; the match to TRBD2 covers 8 bases. The germline V gene has CDR1 MNHEY and CDR2 SMNVEV (reference sequence). Losses at the gene ends were 3 bases for V and 5 bases for J; bases not matched to a gene: 5. This CDR3 contains 14 residues.

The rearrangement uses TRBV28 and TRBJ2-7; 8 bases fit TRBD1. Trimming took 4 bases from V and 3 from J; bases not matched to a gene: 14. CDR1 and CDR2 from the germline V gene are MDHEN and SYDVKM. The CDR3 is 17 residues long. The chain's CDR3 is CASSSQDRVLVDYEQYF. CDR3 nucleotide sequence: TGTGCCAGCAGTTCACAGGACAGGGTCCTTGTAGACTACGAGCAGTACTTC.

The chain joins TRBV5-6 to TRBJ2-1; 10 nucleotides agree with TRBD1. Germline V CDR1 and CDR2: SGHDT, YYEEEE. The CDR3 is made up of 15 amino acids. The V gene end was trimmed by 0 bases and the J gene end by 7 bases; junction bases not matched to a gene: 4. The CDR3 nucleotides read TGTGCCAGCAGCTTGGGACAGGGGGCTTGGAATGAGCAGTTCTTC. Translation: CASSLGQGAWNEQFF.